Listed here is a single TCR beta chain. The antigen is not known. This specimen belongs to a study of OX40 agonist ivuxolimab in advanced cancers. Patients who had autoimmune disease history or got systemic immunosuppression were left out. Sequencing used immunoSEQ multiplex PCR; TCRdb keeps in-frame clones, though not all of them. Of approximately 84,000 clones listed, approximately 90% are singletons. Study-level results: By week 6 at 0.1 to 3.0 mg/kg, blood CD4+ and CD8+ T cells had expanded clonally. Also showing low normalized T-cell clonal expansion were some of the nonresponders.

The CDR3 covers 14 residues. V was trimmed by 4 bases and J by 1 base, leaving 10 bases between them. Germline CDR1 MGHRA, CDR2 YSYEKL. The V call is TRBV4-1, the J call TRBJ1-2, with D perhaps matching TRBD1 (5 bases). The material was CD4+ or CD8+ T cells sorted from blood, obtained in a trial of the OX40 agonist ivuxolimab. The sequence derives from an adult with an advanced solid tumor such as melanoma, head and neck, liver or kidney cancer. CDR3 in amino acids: CASSPPGGNYGYTF. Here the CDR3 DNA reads TGCGCCAGCAGCCCTCCGGGGGGTAACTATGGCTACACCTTC.